This TCR beta chain comes out of a study of a mutant IDH1 vaccine in newly diagnosed glioma (dated by TCRdb to the early 2020s). Background on the whole study: Of the roughly 34 treated patients, approximately 62% were male and approximately 40% were female, and a mean age of around 40 years was recorded. Prior to enrollment, standard therapy consisting of radiotherapy alone, temozolomide alone, or radiochemotherapy with temozolomide had been administered to patients, with the combination being received by most patients. For exploratory analyses, longitudinal TCRB deep sequencing was carried out in about 26 treated patients wherever samples were available. Six visits were used for peripheral blood collection: V03 (baseline), V05, V07, V10, V12 and V13.

Read against the paper, the sample's time point label means: baseline, week 1 (first vaccination visit). Interpreted using the paper, the treatment or condition label stands for: pre-vaccination baseline after standard-of-care therapy. Newly diagnosed WHO grade 3 or 4 IDH1-mutant astrocytomas showing loss of nuclear ATRX were present in the donors. The samples were drawn from NOA16, a multicentre, single-arm, open-label phase I trial in Germany that tested a mutant IDH1 peptide vaccine in humans for the first time. Visit V03 blood draws served as the baseline sample for immunogenicity testing. The DNeasy Blood and Tissue Kit was used to extract genomic DNA from EDTA blood for TCRB sequencing. CDR1 and CDR2 are read off the germline V gene (reference sequence) as SGHNT and YYREEE. Between the V and J ends, shortened by 3 bases and 1 base respectively, the junction contains 14 bases. From the cysteine up to the phenylalanine, the CDR3 has a length of 16 residues. This entry keeps only the CDR3 DNA: 48 bases, framed from base 1.

Study-wide findings and limitations: Changes in the top peripheral T cell clonotypes picked up by TCRB sequencing did not appear to be linked to pseudoprogression. Immune responses induced by the vaccine were seen in around 94% of patients across multiple MHC alleles. The authors noted that analyses of patient blood samples could not be reproduced because of sample limitations. Availability determined which PBMC samples were chosen for TCRB deep sequencing.

Comments on this clone: What antigen it recognizes has not been identified. No quality values exist for individual bases; no much larger clone is one base distant.

The library was made by the immunoSEQ multiplex PCR assay. The hsTCRB Kit was used according to the manufacturer's protocol to amplify rearranged TCR beta chain sequences. Sequencing of TCRB libraries was carried out on an Illumina MiSeq. The published analysis was carried out like this. The kit vendor's proprietary platform handled demultiplexing, trimming and gene mapping. Held by TCRdb, this immuneACCESS table contains in-frame sequences only and omits some clones. Under half of the omission traces to an unresolved V gene where checked; the cause of the rest is unknown. V, J and clone size derive from that table, while D and trimming were established from the DNA sequence. This sample has about 36,000 clones in its table, and roughly 78% of those were observed once. The ten largest clones represent about 9.8% of the sample.

The chain joins TRBV5-4 to TRBJ2-1; a tentative D call is TRBD2 (6 bases match). The receptor's source is a man aged 35 to 55 with glioma. Some clones in this sample may be carry-over from other donors' samples. The sample here was PBMCs, taken from a glioma patient treated with radiotherapy, temozolomide or both. The DNA is as follows: TGTGCCAGCAGCTCTTTCTCGGCGGGGTCCTACAATGAGCAGTTCTTC. Translated, this gives CASSSFSAGSYNEQFF.